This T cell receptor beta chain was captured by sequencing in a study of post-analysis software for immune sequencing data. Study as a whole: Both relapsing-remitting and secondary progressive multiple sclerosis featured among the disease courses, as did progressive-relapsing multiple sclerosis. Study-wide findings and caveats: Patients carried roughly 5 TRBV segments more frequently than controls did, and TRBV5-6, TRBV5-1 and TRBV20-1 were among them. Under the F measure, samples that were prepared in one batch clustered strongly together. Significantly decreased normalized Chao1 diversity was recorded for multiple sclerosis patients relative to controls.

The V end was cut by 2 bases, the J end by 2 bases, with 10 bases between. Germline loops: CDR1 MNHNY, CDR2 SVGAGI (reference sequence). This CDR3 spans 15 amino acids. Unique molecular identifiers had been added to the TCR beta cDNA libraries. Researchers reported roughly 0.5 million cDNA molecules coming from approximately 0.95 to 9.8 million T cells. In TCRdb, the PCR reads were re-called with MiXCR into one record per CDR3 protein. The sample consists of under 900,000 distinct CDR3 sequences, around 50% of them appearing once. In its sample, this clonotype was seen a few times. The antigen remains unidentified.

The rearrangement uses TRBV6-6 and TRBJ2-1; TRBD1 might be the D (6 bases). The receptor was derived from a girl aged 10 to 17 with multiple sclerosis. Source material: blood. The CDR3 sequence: CASSYPSGAYNEQFF. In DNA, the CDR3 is TGTGCCAGCAGTTACCCATCAGGGGCCTACAATGAGCAGTTCTTC.